The rows below give T cell receptor beta chains drawn from one sample of a study of cytomegalovirus exposure and HLA in healthy donors. Sequenced by immunoSEQ multiplex PCR; TCRdb stores in-frame clones only, minus some. The data contain 62,000 or so clones, around 87% of them singletons. The sample taken for sequencing was PBMCs. Receptors originate from a young man in good health and CMV-seronegative. Each CDR3 is given with its conserved first and last residue. The D gene is left open where the match is weak. Expanded clones get a size class; other rows say once, few or many, or leave the size out.

.	13	TRBV2	.	TRBJ2-3	CASRNRVGDTQYF	TGTGCCAGCAGGAACAGGGTGGGAGATACGCAGTATTTT
few	15	TRBV28	TRBD1	TRBJ2-7	CASSQSGQGSYEQYF	TGTGCCAGCAGCCAATCGGGACAGGGCTCCTACGAGCAGTACTTC
.	17	TRBV7-9	.	TRBJ2-5	CASSLVGSVTIQETQYF	TGTGCCAGCAGCTTAGTAGGTAGCGTAACGATCCAAGAGACCCAGTACTTC
.	16	TRBV5-1	TRBD1	TRBJ2-2	CASSFRDSQNTGELFF	TGCGCCAGCAGCTTCCGGGACAGCCAGAACACCGGGGAGCTGTTTTTT
.	14	TRBV29-1	.	TRBJ2-1	CSVDPAPVENEQFF	TGCAGCGTTGACCCGGCACCGGTGGAGAATGAGCAGTTCTTC
.	15	TRBV6-5	TRBD2	TRBJ2-1	CASKSGGARGNEQFF	TGTGCCAGCAAAAGCGGGGGGGCACGTGGTAATGAGCAGTTCTTC
.	14	TRBV18	.	TRBJ2-2	CASSPARGAGELFF	TGTGCCAGCTCACCAGCCAGAGGTGCCGGGGAGCTGTTTTTT
.	13	TRBV27	.	TRBJ2-1	CASSLFQDNEQFF	TGTGCCAGCAGTTTATTTCAGGACAATGAGCAGTTCTTC
.	15	TRBV6-4	.	TRBJ1-6	CASSRGSGGNSPLHF	TGTGCCAGCAGTCGGGGATCCGGCGGTAATTCACCCCTCCACTTT
.	13	TRBV27	TRBD1	TRBJ2-5	CASTGQGIETQYF	TGTGCCAGCACGGGACAGGGGATAGAGACCCAGTACTTC
.	15	TRBV2	TRBD1	TRBJ2-1	CASSEGPGGYNEQFF	TGTGCCAGCAGTGAAGGGCCAGGGGGTTACAATGAGCAGTTCTTC
.	15	TRBV5-1	TRBD1	TRBJ1-2	CASSGSGTGAYGYTF	TGCGCCAGCAGCGGCTCCGGGACAGGTGCCTATGGCTACACCTTC
.	15	TRBV4-1	TRBD1	TRBJ2-1	CASSQPDRGLNEQFF	TGCGCCAGCAGCCAACCCGACAGGGGGCTCAATGAGCAGTTCTTC
.	14	TRBV5-1	TRBD1	TRBJ1-1	CASRPAQGRTEAFF	TGCGCCAGCAGGCCAGCACAGGGGAGGACTGAAGCTTTCTTT
.	15	TRBV7-8	TRBD1	TRBJ2-4	CASSFTRDSGNIQYF	TGTGCCAGCAGCTTTACCCGGGACAGTGGAAACATTCAGTACTTC
.	15	TRBV7-8	.	TRBJ1-1	CASSVFDSLYTEAFF	TGTGCCAGCAGCGTCTTCGACAGCCTTTATACTGAAGCTTTCTTT
.	14	TRBV18	.	TRBJ1-1	CASSPGQLNTEAFF	TGTGCCAGCTCACCGGGCCAGTTGAACACTGAAGCTTTCTTT
.	14	TRBV11-2	.	TRBJ2-3	CASSSYRGSDTQYF	TGTGCCAGCAGCTCCTATAGGGGTTCAGATACGCAGTATTTT
few	11	TRBV6-6	.	TRBJ2-7	CASSFRDEQYF	TGTGCCAGCAGCTTCAGGGACGAGCAGTACTTC
.	11	TRBV19	.	TRBJ1-2	CASSIGGHYTF	TGTGCCAGTAGTATCGGGGGGCACTACACCTTC
.	12	TRBV29-1	.	TRBJ2-7	CSVPENSGEQYF	TGCAGCGTTCCTGAAAACAGCGGCGAGCAGTACTTC
.	17	TRBV5-1	TRBD1	TRBJ1-2	CASSLSSTGTGDYGYTF	TGCGCCAGCAGCTTGAGTTCGACAGGAACAGGGGACTATGGCTACACCTTC
.	16	TRBV6-5	TRBD1	TRBJ2-7	CASSYGLGDRPYEQYF	TGTGCCAGCAGTTACGGGCTCGGGGACAGGCCGTACGAGCAGTACTTC
.	13	TRBV13	TRBD1	TRBJ2-1	CASQDRAYNEQFF	TGTGCCAGCCAGGACAGGGCCTACAATGAGCAGTTCTTC
.	12	TRBV13	.	TRBJ1-2	CASSLGTLGYTF	TGTGCCAGCAGCTTAGGGACACTGGGCTACACCTTC
.	13	TRBV29-1	TRBD1	TRBJ2-7	CSVPTGGHYEQYF	TGCAGCGTCCCCACAGGGGGCCACTACGAGCAGTACTTC
.	15	TRBV7-2	TRBD1	TRBJ1-5	CASSQTGGVNQPQHF	TGTGCCAGCAGCCAGACAGGGGGCGTCAATCAGCCCCAGCATTTT
.	14	TRBV10-3	.	TRBJ1-1	CAIRGAGTNTEAFF	TGTGCCATCAGGGGGGCAGGAACGAACACTGAAGCTTTCTTT
.	11	TRBV30	TRBD1	TRBJ2-7	CASQGSYEQYF	TGTGCCTCACAGGGGAGCTACGAGCAGTACTTC
.	14	TRBV25-1	TRBD1	TRBJ2-7	CASSPWTGAHEQYF	TGTGCCAGCAGTCCTTGGACAGGGGCCCACGAGCAGTACTTC
.	15	TRBV11-2	TRBD1	TRBJ2-7	CASSLGTGVSYEQYF	TGTGCCAGCAGCTTAGGGACAGGGGTCTCCTACGAGCAGTACTTC
.	17	TRBV7-9	.	TRBJ1-1	CASSLVQDWILNTEAFF	TGTGCCAGCAGCTTAGTGCAGGACTGGATTCTGAACACTGAAGCTTTCTTT
.	13	TRBV14	.	TRBJ1-2	CASSQQANYGYTF	TGTGCCAGCAGCCAGCAGGCTAACTATGGCTACACCTTC
few	13	TRBV7-2	.	TRBJ1-2	CASSREQTYGYTF	TGTGCCAGCAGCCGAGAACAGACCTATGGCTACACCTTC
.	15	TRBV10-3	.	TRBJ1-1	CAISPGGNSNTEAFF	TGTGCCATCAGTCCGGGGGGCAACTCGAACACTGAAGCTTTCTTT
.	14	TRBV9	TRBD1	TRBJ1-2	CASSPRDRAYGYTF	TGTGCCAGCAGCCCCAGGGACAGGGCGTATGGCTACACCTTC
.	14	TRBV6-5	TRBD2	TRBJ2-3	CATARAGYTDTQYF	TGTGCCACGGCCAGAGCGGGGTACACAGATACGCAGTATTTT
.	15	TRBV5-4	.	TRBJ2-7	CASSNVGTPSYEQYF	TGTGCCAGCAGCAACGTCGGTACGCCCTCCTACGAGCAGTACTTC
.	15	TRBV10-1	.	TRBJ1-1	CASSDGEVGGTEAFF	TGCGCCAGCAGTGACGGCGAAGTGGGAGGAACTGAAGCTTTCTTT
.	17	TRBV29-1	TRBD2	TRBJ2-5	CSVDMVAGGSHPETQYF	TGCAGCGTTGATATGGTAGCGGGGGGCAGCCACCCAGAGACCCAGTACTTC
.	14	TRBV7-9	TRBD1	TRBJ2-7	CASSPGQGYYEQYF	TGTGCCAGCAGCCCAGGACAGGGATACTACGAGCAGTACTTC
once	13	TRBV7-7	TRBD1	TRBJ2-7	CASGRDRDDEQYF	TGTGCTAGCGGTCGGGACAGGGACGACGAGCAGTACTTC
.	15	TRBV9	TRBD2	TRBJ2-4	CASSPRGGSKNIQYF	TGTGCCAGCAGCCCCCGGGGGGGTTCCAAAAACATTCAGTACTTC
.	14	TRBV7-3	.	TRBJ2-1	CASSPTSDINEQFF	TGTGCCAGCAGCCCAACCTCCGACATCAATGAGCAGTTCTTC
.	15	TRBV6-4	TRBD2	TRBJ2-3	CASSETSGGADTQYF	TGTGCCAGCAGTGAGACTAGCGGGGGGGCAGATACGCAGTATTTT
once	15	TRBV6-5	TRBD2	TRBJ2-3	CASSPSGGVRDTQYF	TGTGCCAGCAGTCCGAGCGGGGGAGTTAGAGATACGCAGTATTTT
.	16	TRBV2	.	TRBJ1-4	CASSEGMATGWEKLFF	TGTGCCAGCAGTGAAGGAATGGCTACAGGTTGGGAAAAACTGTTTTTT
.	13	TRBV7-9	.	TRBJ2-7	CASNRLSSYEQYF	TGTGCCAGCAACCGACTTAGCTCCTACGAGCAGTACTTC
.	14	TRBV7-6	TRBD1	TRBJ1-6	CASSIDRADSPLHF	TGTGCCAGCAGCATTGACAGGGCGGACTCACCCCTCCACTTT
few	15	TRBV9	TRBD1	TRBJ2-7	CASSVDGQGVEEQYF	TGTGCCAGCAGCGTAGATGGTCAGGGGGTGGAGGAGCAGTACTTC
once	15	TRBV6-5	.	TRBJ2-6	CASSSGLDGENVLTF	TGTGCCAGCAGTTCCGGACTCGACGGGGAGAACGTCCTGACTTTC
.	14	TRBV13	.	TRBJ1-1	CASSLGVWGTEAFF	TGTGCCAGCAGCTTGGGAGTTTGGGGAACTGAAGCTTTCTTT
.	15	TRBV11-1	TRBD2	TRBJ2-5	CASSLLAGVQETQYF	TGTGCCAGCAGCTTACTAGCGGGGGTCCAAGAGACCCAGTACTTC
.	14	TRBV29-1	.	TRBJ1-1	CSVEEQGMNTEAFF	TGCAGCGTTGAAGAACAGGGTATGAACACTGAAGCTTTCTTT
.	13	TRBV6-5	.	TRBJ2-7	CASRRDGAYEQYF	TGTGCCAGCAGACGCGACGGAGCCTACGAGCAGTACTTC
.	14	TRBV14	TRBD1	TRBJ1-2	CASSPGQGAWGYTF	TGTGCCAGCAGCCCCGGACAGGGGGCATGGGGCTACACCTTC
.	13	TRBV28	TRBD1	TRBJ1-1	CAIGQGAWTEAFF	TGTGCCATCGGACAGGGGGCGTGGACTGAAGCTTTCTTT
.	19	TRBV19	TRBD2	TRBJ2-5	CASSAGTSGGRESQETQYF	TGTGCCAGTAGTGCCGGGACTAGCGGGGGGCGAGAAAGCCAAGAGACCCAGTACTTC
.	13	TRBV6-4	.	TRBJ1-5	CASSPGGNQPQHF	TGTGCCAGCAGTCCGGGAGGCAATCAGCCCCAGCATTTT
.	16	TRBV30	.	TRBJ2-1	CAWSRTARGSYNEQFF	TGTGCCTGGAGTCGGACAGCTCGGGGCTCCTACAATGAGCAGTTCTTC